This T cell receptor beta chain derives from a study of T-cell memory formation after mild COVID-19. Across the study: Clusters were largely donor specific.

Turning to this clonotype: What it recognizes is unknown.

Study-wide results and caveats: Clones that contracted from day 15 to 85 were balanced CD4/CD8, while later expanders leaned CD4+. Cross-reactive memory seemingly joined, as some responding clones were found in pre-infection memory.

The TCR alpha and TCR beta cDNA libraries, bearing sample barcodes and UMIs, were generated by 5'RACE using constant-segment primers. TCRdb ran MiXCR on the 5' RACE reads and lists one entry per CDR3 protein. The table records just over 200,000 distinct CDR3 sequences, 9% to 10% of them present only once. The sequenced material came from PBMCs or a T cell subset sorted from them (not recorded which). The TCR comes from a young man who had mild COVID-19 (a few samples of this study predate the infection). Cell type and time point are not known.

CDR3 residues: CASSAGSGAYTGELFF. CDR3 nucleotides: TGCGCCAGCAGCGCGGGGAGCGGGGCGTACACCGGGGAGCTGTTTTTT. The chain employs TRBV5-1 and TRBJ2-2; TRBD2 matches at 7 bases. Trimming at V came to 4 bases and at J to 3 bases, leaving 9 bases not matched to a gene. This CDR3 is 16 amino acids long. From germline, CDR1 is SGHRS and CDR2 YFSETQ. Filled out from reference TRBV5-1 and TRBJ2-2, the complete variable domain reads KAGVTQTPRYLIKTRGQQVTLSCSPISGHRSVSWYQQTPGQGLQFLFEYFSETQRNKGNFPGRFSGRQFSNSRSEMNVSTLELGDSALYLCASSAGSGAYTGELFFGEGSRLTVL.